Below, one T cell receptor (beta chain) is given with its context. This sample was included in a study of blood T cell repertoires in COVID-19. Across the whole study: Specimens from acute and convalescent COVID-19 originated in the United States, Italy and Spain. The analysed material was cDNA or gDNA that came from T cells, B-cell-depleted T cells, or PBMCs.

CDR3 size: 13 residues. Per germline, CDR1 SNHLY and CDR2 FYNNEI. V lost 8 bases, J lost 4 bases, and 14 bases lay in between. Authors' analysis steps: Amplified reference gene primers provided the basis for estimating nucleated cell counts. Assay: immunoSEQ multiplex PCR; the TCRdb copy retains only in-frame clones and omits some. The D gene and trimming were derived from the DNA, and the V and J assignments and clone size from that table. The table records 150,000 or so clones, 90% to 95% of them present only once. The sample consisted of peripheral blood. This chain joins TRBV2 and TRBJ1-1; D perhaps matches TRBD1 (6 bases). The receptor's source is a woman between 50 and 59 years old with acute or convalescent COVID-19. This CDR3 reads CASEDRVSTEAFF. In nucleotides, the CDR3 is TGTGCCAGCGAGGACAGAGTGAGCACTGAAGCTTTCTTT.